This T cell receptor (beta chain) was sequenced during a study of T cells expressing NK-cell markers. Background on the study: Repertoire data for TCR beta were derived from sorted T cells (CD3+CD56+NKG2C+, CD3+CD56+NKG2C- and CD3+CD56-NKG2C+).

TCRdb reprocessed the 5' RACE reads and reports one entry per CDR3 protein, with no DNA. This sample's table has some 150,000 distinct CDR3 sequences. This CDR3 contains 14 residues. The germline V gene has CDR1 SGHDN and CDR2 FVKESK. The receptor comes from a man between 18 and 29 years old in good health. The specimen sequenced was blood T cells: a sorted CD56 or NKG2C T cell subset, CD4+ or CD8+ T cells, or bulk PBMC T cells (not recorded which). This sequence joins TRBV14 and TRBJ1-1. The CDR3 region is CASSQEQRYTEAFF.